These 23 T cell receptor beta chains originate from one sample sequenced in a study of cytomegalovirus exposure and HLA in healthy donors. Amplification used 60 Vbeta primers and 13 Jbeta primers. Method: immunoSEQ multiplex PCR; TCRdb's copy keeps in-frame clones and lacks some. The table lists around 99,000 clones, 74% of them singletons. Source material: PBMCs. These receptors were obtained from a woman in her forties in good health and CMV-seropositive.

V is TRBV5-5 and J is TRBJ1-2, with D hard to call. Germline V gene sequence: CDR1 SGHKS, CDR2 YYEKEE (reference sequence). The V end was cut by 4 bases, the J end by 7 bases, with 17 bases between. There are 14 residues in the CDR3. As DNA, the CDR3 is TGTGCCAGCAGCGTCGAGGAGGGCTGGCGTGGCTACACCTTC. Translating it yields CASSVEEGWRGYTF.

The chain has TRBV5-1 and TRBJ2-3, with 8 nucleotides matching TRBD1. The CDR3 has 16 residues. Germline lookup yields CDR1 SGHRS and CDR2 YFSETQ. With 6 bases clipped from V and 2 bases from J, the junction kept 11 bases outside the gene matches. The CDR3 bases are TGCGCCAGCAAGATCTACCGGGACAGGCTCACAGATACGCAGTATTTT. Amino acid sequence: CASKIYRDRLTDTQYF.

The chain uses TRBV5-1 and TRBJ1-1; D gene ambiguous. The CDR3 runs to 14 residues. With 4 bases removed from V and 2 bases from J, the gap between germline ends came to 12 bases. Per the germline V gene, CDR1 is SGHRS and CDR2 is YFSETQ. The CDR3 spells CASSPEVGNTEAFF. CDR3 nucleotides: TGCGCCAGCAGCCCGGAGGTAGGAAACACTGAAGCTTTCTTT.

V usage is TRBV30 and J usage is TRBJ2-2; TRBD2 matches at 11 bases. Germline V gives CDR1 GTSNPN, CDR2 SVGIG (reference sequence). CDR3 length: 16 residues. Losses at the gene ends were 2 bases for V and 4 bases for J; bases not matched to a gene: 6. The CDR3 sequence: CAWSKNSGGATGELFF. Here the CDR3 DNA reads TGTGCCTGGAGTAAGAATAGCGGGGGGGCCACCGGGGAGCTGTTTTTT.

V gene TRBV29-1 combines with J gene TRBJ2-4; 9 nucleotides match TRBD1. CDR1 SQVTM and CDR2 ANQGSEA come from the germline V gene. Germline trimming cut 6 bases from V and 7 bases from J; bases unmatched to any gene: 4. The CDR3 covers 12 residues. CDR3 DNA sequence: TGCAGCGTATCCGGGACAGGGAACATTCAGTACTTC. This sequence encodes CSVSGTGNIQYF.

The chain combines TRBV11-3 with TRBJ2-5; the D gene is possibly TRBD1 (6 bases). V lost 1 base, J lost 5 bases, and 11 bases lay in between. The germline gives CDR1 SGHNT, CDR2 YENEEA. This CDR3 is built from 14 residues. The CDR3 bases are TGTGCCAGCAGCTTAGGTTCAGGGGACGAGACCCAGTACTTC. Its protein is CASSLGSGDETQYF.

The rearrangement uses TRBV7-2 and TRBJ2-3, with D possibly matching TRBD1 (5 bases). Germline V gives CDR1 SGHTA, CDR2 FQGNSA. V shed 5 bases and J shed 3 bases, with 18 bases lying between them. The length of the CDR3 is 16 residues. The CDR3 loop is CASSEHLGARTDTQYF. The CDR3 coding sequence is TGTGCCAGCAGCGAACATCTAGGGGCCCGGACAGATACGCAGTATTTT.

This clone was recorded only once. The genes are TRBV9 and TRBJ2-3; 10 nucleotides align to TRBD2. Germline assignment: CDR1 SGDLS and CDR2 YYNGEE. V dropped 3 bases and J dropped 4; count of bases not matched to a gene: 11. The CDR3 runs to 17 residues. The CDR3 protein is CASSEGRIAGGADTQYF. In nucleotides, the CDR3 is TGTGCCAGCAGCGAGGGAAGGATAGCGGGGGGCGCAGATACGCAGTATTTT.

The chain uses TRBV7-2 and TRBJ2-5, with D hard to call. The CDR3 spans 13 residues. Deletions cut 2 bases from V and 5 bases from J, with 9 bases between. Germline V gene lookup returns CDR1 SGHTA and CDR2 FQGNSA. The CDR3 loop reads CASSLYGSETQYF. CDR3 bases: TGTGCCAGCAGCTTATACGGGTCCGAGACCCAGTACTTC. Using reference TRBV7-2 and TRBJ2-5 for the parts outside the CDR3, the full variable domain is GAGVSQSPSNKVTEKGKDVELRCDPISGHTALYWYRQSLGQGLEFLIYFQGNSAPDKSGLPSDRFSAERTGGSVSTLTIQRTQQEDSAVYLCASSLYGSETQYFGPGTRLLVL.

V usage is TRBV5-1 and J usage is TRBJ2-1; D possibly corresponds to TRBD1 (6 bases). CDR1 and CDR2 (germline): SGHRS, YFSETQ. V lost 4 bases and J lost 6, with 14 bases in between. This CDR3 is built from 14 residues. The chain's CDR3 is CASSLQGQVNEQFF. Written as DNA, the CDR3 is TGCGCCAGCAGCCTACAGGGTCAGGTCAATGAGCAGTTCTTC.

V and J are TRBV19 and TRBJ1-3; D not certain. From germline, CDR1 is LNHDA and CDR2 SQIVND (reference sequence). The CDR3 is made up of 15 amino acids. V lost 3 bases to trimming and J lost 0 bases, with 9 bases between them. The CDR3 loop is CASSIGYFSGNTIYF. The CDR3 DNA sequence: TGTGCCAGTAGTATCGGTTACTTCTCTGGAAACACCATATATTTT.

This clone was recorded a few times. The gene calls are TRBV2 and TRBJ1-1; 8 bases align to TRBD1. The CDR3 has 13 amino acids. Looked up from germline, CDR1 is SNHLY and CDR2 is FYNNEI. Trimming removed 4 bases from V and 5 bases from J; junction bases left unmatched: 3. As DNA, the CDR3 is TGTGCCAGCAGTGGACAGGGGCGGACTGAAGCTTTCTTT. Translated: CASSGQGRTEAFF.

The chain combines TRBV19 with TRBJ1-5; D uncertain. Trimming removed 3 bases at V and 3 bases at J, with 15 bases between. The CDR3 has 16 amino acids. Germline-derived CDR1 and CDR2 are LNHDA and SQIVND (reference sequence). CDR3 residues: CASSMERGILNQPQHF. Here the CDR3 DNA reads TGTGCCAGTAGTATGGAACGCGGAATACTCAATCAGCCCCAGCATTTT.

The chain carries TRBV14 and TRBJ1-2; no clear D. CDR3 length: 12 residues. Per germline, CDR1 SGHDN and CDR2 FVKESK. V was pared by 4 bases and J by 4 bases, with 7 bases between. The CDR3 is CASSPSRYGYTF. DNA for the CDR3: TGTGCCAGCAGCCCATCGCGCTATGGCTACACCTTC.

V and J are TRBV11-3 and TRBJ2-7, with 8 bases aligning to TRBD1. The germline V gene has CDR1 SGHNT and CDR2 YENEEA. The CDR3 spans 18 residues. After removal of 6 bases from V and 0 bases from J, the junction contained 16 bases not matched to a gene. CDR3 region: CASSIPIPQGAPSYEQYF. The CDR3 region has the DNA TGTGCCAGCAGTATACCGATCCCTCAGGGGGCACCCTCCTACGAGCAGTACTTC.

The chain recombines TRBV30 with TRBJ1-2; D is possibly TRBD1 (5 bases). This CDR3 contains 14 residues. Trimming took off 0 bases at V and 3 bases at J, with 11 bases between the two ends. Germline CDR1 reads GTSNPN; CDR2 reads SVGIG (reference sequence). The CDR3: CAWSVDGRDYGYTF. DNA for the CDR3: TGTGCCTGGAGTGTAGATGGCAGGGACTATGGCTACACCTTC. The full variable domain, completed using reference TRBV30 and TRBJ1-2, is SQTIHQWPATLVQPVGSPLSLECTVEGTSNPNLYWYRQAAGRGLQLLFYSVGIGQISSEVPQNLSASRPQDRQFILSSKKLLLSDSGFYLCAWSVDGRDYGYTFGSGTRLTVV.

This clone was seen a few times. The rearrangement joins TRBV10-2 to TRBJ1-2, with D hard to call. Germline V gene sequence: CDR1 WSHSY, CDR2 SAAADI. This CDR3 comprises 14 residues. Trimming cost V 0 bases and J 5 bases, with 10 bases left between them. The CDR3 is CASSESAEGYGYTF. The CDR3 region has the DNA TGCGCCAGCAGTGAGTCGGCGGAGGGTTATGGCTACACCTTC.

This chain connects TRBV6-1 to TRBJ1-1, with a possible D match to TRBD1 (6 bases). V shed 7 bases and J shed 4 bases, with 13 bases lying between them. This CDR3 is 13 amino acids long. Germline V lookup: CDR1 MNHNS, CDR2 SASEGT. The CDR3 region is CASMTGRGTEAFF. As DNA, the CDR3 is TGTGCCAGCATGACGGGCAGGGGCACTGAAGCTTTCTTT.

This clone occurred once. CDR3 bases: TGTGCCAGCAGCGAGGACTATCGGTCCTATGGCTACACCTTC. Translated: CASSEDYRSYGYTF. The chain combines TRBV6-1 with TRBJ1-2; no reliable D call. Germline CDR1 and CDR2: MNHNS and SASEGT. V was clipped by 6 bases and J by 4 bases, with 15 bases between them. CDR3 length equals 14 residues.

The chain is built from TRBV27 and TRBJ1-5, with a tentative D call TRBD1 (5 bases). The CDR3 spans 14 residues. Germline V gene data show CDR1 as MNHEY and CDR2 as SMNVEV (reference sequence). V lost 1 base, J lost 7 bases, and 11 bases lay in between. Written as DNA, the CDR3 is TGTGCCAGCAGTTTATATGGCAGGGAACAGCCCCAGCATTTT. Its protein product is CASSLYGREQPQHF.

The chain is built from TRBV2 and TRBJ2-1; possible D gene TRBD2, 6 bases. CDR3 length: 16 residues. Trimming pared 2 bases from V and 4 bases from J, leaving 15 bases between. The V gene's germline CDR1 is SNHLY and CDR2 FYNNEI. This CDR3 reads CASSEWASETYNEQFF. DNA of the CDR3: TGTGCCAGCAGTGAATGGGCTAGCGAAACTTACAATGAGCAGTTCTTC.

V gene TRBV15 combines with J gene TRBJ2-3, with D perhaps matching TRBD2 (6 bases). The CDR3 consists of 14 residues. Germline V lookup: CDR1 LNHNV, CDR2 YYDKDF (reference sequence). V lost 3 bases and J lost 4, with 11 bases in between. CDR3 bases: TGTGCCACCAGCAGGGACGGGGGAGCAGATACGCAGTATTTT. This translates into CATSRDGGADTQYF.

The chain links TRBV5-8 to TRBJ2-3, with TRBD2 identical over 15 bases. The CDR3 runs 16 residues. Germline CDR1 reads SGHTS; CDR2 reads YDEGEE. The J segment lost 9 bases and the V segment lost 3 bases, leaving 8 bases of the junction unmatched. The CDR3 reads CASSWGRTSGGGTQYF. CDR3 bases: TGTGCCAGCAGCTGGGGCCGGACTAGCGGGGGGGGGACGCAGTATTTT.